This T cell receptor beta chain is drawn from a study of control samples from healthy donors and cancer patients. In this sample, this clone turned up a few times. The germline V gene has CDR1 SEHNR and CDR2 FQNEAQ (reference sequence). Trimming removed 2 bases at V and 0 bases at J, with 8 bases between. The CDR3 totals 14 residues. Here immunoSEQ multiplex PCR was the method, and the copy in TCRdb shows in-frame clones only, minus some. The table has some 20,000 clones, more than 75% seen once; the top ten hold more than 7%. The V and J genes are TRBV7-9 and TRBJ2-7, with D unresolved. The sequenced material came from PBMCs. The TCR originated in a woman in her sixties with head and neck cancer. The CDR3 DNA sequence: TGTGCCAGCAGCTTAAGAGCGCTCTCCTACGAGCAGTACTTC. It translates to CASSLRALSYEQYF.